One TCR beta chain is described in this entry. Its cognate antigen is unknown. The sample comes from a study of T cell responses to AZD1222 COVID-19 vaccine. J lost 4 bases, V lost 7 bases, and 7 bases had no gene match. Germline V gene lookup returns CDR1 SGHRS and CDR2 YFSETQ. This CDR3 comprises 13 residues. Findings and limits, study-wide: Along spike, vaccine-associated CD4 TCRs were found throughout, with dominance at 160-218 and 743-854. Among the donors, most were white British and more were female, and clonal diversity was possibly underestimated.

The protocol was immunoSEQ multiplex PCR, while the TCRdb copy is restricted to in-frame clones and leaves out a portion. The sample carries 90,000 to 150,000 clones, 75% to 90% recorded once. This chain connects TRBV5-1 to TRBJ1-1; 7 nucleotides agree with TRBD1. The clonotype originates from an adult in good health. The specimen was peripheral blood, collected on day 0 of AZD1222 vaccination. CDR3 sequence: CASGRDSTTEAFF. The CDR3 nucleotides are TGCGCCAGCGGGCGGGACAGCACCACTGAAGCTTTCTTT.